This entry describes one T cell receptor beta chain. There is no known antigen for this receptor. The conserved phenylalanine or tryptophan is not found at the CDR3 terminus, so this likely reflects a read error. This sample was taken from a study of T-cell reconstitution after alpha-beta-depleted transplantation in children (dated by TCRdb to the mid-2010s). Turning to the overall study: Using TCR repertoire profiling, the study followed T-cell immune reconstitution in a quantitative way in children after TCRalphabeta/CD19-depleted allogeneic hematopoietic cell transplantation.

The label giving this sample's treatment or condition can be read as: allogeneic hematopoietic cell transplantation with graft depleted of TCRalphabeta T cells and CD19 B cells. The children who served as transplant recipients had been given grafts of TCRalphabeta/CD19-depleted allogeneic hematopoietic cells. General findings and caveats noted by the study authors: The high TCRbeta diversity at day 60 in some patients was ascribed to recipient T cells and intrathymic progenitors that had survived conditioning. Over the following months the frequencies of hyperexpanded clones went down, and after one year T-cell counts and TCRbeta diversity were mostly credited to newly produced T cells. The apparently early alphabetaT-cell count recovery about two months after transplant was reportedly dependent on only several hundred rapidly expanded clones derived from non-depleted graft cells.

Libraries were built with PCR. The sequencing machine was an Illumina HiSeq 2500. TCR library preparation used molecular barcoding, with unique molecular identifiers applied to normalize quantification of the TCRbeta repertoire. TCRdb reran the public reads through fastp at Q25 and MiXCR, keeping productive beta chains. Records with the same CDR3 protein are collapsed into one entry carrying the most frequent genes and DNA. This sample gives about 610,000 distinct CDR3 sequences in total; 27% of them show up just once. The ten biggest clones cover 30% to 45% of the sample. The V end loses 0 bases and the J end loses 2 bases, and a stretch of 9 bases separates them. The germline V gene sets CDR1 to SGHRS and CDR2 to YFSETQ. With termini counted, the CDR3 has 16 amino acids. Of the read, only the CDR3 DNA is kept; its 48 bases are in frame from base 1.

The sample in question was PBMCs, obtained before TCRalphabeta/CD19-depleted stem cell transplant. The clonotype was recovered from a boy less than two years old with Wiskott-Aldrich syndrome, due to receive a stem cell transplant. Rearrangement joined TRBV5-1 to TRBJ2-6; there is no confident call for the D gene. The DNA sequence is given as TGCGCCAGCAGCTTGGGGGGTGTGGCTGGGGCCAACGTCCTGACTTCC. Translation gives CASSLGGVAGANVLTS.